This T cell receptor (beta chain) derives from a study of T cell clonotyping in hematopoietic cell transplantation. Study findings and constraints: Recipient TCR diversity dropped after transplant; expanded clonotypes rose from day 30 to 180. Graft donor and pretransplant recipient Inverse Simpson Index values predicted broader posttransplant TCR diversity.

As regards this clone: Antigen unknown. One end of the junction varies from germline; a read error may be responsible.

Germline values: CDR1 MNHEY, CDR2 SVGAGI. This CDR3 is built from 13 residues. Measured with immunoSEQ multiplex PCR; TCRdb has only the in-frame clones, and not every one. The sample contains tens of thousands of clones, roughly 94% of which appear only once. The sequencing sample was made of peripheral blood mononuclear cells. The sequence came from a woman between 45 and 65 years old in good health. Some clones in this sample may be carry-over from other donors' samples. V and J are TRBV6-5 and TRBJ2-6; D is ambiguous. The CDR3 region has the DNA TGTGCCAGCAGATACTCTGGGGCCAACGTCCTGACTTTC. Translation: CASRYSGANVLTF.